This is a list of T cell receptor beta chains from one sample in a study of shared clonotypes between healthy human individuals. The table came from immunoSEQ multiplex PCR; TCRdb's copy has only in-frame clones and leaves some out. The repertoire holds approximately 2,000,000 clones, around 93% seen once, with roughly 1.7% in the top ten. Sequences were obtained from naive CD8+ T cells from PBMCs. The origin of the receptors is a man in his late teens or twenties in good health. Some clones in this sample may be carry-over from other donors' samples. CDR3s include the opening cysteine and the closing phenylalanine or tryptophan. Fields, in order: D gene, clone size, V gene, J gene, CDR3 DNA, CDR3 protein. The D gene is left open where the match is weak. Some rows have no size entry. The others give once, few or many, or a class for an expanded clone.

d_call: .; clone_size: .; v_call: TRBV15; j_call: TRBJ2-2; cdr3_nt: TGTGCCTCCGGTTCCACCGGGGAGCTGTTTTTT; cdr3_aa: CASGSTGELFF
d_call: TRBD2; clone_size: few; v_call: TRBV27; j_call: TRBJ2-1; cdr3_nt: TGTGCCAGCAGTTTACTAGCGGATCATGAGCAGTTCTTC; cdr3_aa: CASSLLADHEQFF
d_call: .; clone_size: .; v_call: TRBV14; j_call: TRBJ2-2; cdr3_nt: TGTGCCAGCAGCCAATTGAGTTATGGGGCCGGGGAGCTGTTTTTT; cdr3_aa: CASSQLSYGAGELFF
d_call: .; clone_size: .; v_call: TRBV15; j_call: TRBJ1-1; cdr3_nt: TGTGCCACCAGCAGCGGCGGTGGTGGGAACACTGAAGCTTTCTTT; cdr3_aa: CATSSGGGGNTEAFF
d_call: TRBD1; clone_size: .; v_call: TRBV25-1; j_call: TRBJ1-2; cdr3_nt: TGTGCCAGCAGTGGGTCGACAGGGGGGGACTATGGCTACACCTTC; cdr3_aa: CASSGSTGGDYGYTF
d_call: .; clone_size: .; v_call: TRBV27; j_call: TRBJ2-5; cdr3_nt: TGTGCCAGCAGTCTCCGTGGGATCCAAGAGACCCAGTACTTC; cdr3_aa: CASSLRGIQETQYF
d_call: .; clone_size: .; v_call: TRBV2; j_call: TRBJ2-3; cdr3_nt: TGTGCCAGCAGTGAAGCGCTTCGTGCCGATACGCAGTATTTT; cdr3_aa: CASSEALRADTQYF
d_call: .; clone_size: .; v_call: TRBV29-1; j_call: TRBJ2-1; cdr3_nt: TGCAGCGTTGAAGAGGGAATTAGGCTCGGGACATACAATGAGCAGTTCTTC; cdr3_aa: CSVEEGIRLGTYNEQFF
d_call: TRBD1; clone_size: .; v_call: TRBV27; j_call: TRBJ1-4; cdr3_nt: TGTGCCAGCAGTTTAATTCCGGGACAGACTAATGAAAAACTGTTTTTT; cdr3_aa: CASSLIPGQTNEKLFF
d_call: .; clone_size: .; v_call: TRBV27; j_call: TRBJ2-3; cdr3_nt: TGTGCCAGCAGAGGGGGGGGACAGATCACAGATACGCAGTATTTT; cdr3_aa: CASRGGGQITDTQYF
d_call: .; clone_size: once; v_call: TRBV30; j_call: TRBJ2-7; cdr3_nt: TGTGCCTGGAGTGTACTTGGGGTCGAGCAGTACTTC; cdr3_aa: CAWSVLGVEQYF
d_call: TRBD2; clone_size: .; v_call: TRBV5-1; j_call: TRBJ2-1; cdr3_nt: TGCGCCAGCAGCCCTAGCGGGGGATACAATGAGCAGTTCTTC; cdr3_aa: CASSPSGGYNEQFF
d_call: TRBD1; clone_size: .; v_call: TRBV4-1; j_call: TRBJ1-1; cdr3_nt: TGCGCCAGCAGCCATAATCCGGGACAGGGGGTTTTGAACACTGAAGCTTTCTTT; cdr3_aa: CASSHNPGQGVLNTEAFF
d_call: .; clone_size: .; v_call: TRBV28; j_call: TRBJ1-5; cdr3_nt: TGTGCCAGCATGCTGAGCCCGGGGGGGAGTCAGCCCCAGCATTTT; cdr3_aa: CASMLSPGGSQPQHF
d_call: TRBD1; clone_size: .; v_call: TRBV27; j_call: TRBJ2-2; cdr3_nt: TGTGCCAGCGGGACAGGGATCACCGGGGAGCTGTTTTTT; cdr3_aa: CASGTGITGELFF
d_call: .; clone_size: .; v_call: TRBV7-9; j_call: TRBJ1-4; cdr3_nt: TGTGCCAGCAGCTCGGACTGGGGGAGGGAAAAACTGTTTTTT; cdr3_aa: CASSSDWGREKLFF
d_call: TRBD1; clone_size: .; v_call: TRBV5-1; j_call: TRBJ1-2; cdr3_nt: TGCGCCAGCACCGGACAGGGCGCCTATGGCTACACCTTC; cdr3_aa: CASTGQGAYGYTF